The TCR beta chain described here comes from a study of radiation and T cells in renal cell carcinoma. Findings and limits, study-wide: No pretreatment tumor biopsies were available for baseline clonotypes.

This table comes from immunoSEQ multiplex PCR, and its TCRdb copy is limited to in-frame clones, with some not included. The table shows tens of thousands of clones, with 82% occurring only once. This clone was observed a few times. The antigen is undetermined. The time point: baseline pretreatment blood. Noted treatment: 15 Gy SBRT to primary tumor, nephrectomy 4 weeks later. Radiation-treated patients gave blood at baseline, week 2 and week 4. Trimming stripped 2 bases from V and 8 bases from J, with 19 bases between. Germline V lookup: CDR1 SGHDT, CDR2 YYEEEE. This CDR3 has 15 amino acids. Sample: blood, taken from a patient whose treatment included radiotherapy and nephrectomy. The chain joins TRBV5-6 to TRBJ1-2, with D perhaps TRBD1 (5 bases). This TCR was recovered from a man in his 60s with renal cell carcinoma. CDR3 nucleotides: TGTGCCAGCAGCTTCTATCCCGGGCAGGGTAAAGGCTACACCTTC. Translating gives CASSFYPGQGKGYTF.